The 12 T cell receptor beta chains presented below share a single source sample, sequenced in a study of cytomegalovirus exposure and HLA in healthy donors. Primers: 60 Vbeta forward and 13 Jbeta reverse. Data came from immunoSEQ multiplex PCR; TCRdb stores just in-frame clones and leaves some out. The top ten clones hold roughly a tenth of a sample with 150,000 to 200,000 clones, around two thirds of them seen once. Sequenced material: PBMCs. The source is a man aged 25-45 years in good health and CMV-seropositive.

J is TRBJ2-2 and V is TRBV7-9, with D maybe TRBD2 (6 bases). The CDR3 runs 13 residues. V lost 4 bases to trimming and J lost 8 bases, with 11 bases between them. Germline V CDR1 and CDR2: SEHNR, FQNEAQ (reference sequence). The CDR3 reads CASSSRDGGELFF. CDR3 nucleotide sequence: TGTGCCAGCAGCTCGCGGGATGGGGGGGAGCTGTTTTTT.

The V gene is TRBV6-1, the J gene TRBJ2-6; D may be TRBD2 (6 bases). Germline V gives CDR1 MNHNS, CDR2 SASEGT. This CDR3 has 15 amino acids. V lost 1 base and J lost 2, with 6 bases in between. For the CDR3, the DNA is TGTGCCAGCAGTGAAGGGGGGGCTGGGGCCAACGTCCTGACTTTC. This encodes CASSEGGAGANVLTF.

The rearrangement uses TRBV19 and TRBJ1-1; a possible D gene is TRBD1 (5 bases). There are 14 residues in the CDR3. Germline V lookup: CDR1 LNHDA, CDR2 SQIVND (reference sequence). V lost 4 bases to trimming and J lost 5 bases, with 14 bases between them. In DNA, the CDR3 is TGTGCCAGTAGTACACGGGGGTCGAGGACTGAAGCTTTCTTT. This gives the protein CASSTRGSRTEAFF.

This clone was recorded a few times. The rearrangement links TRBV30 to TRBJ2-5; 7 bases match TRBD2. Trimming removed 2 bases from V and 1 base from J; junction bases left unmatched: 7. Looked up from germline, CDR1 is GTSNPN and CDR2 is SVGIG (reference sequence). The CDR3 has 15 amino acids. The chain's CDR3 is CAWSFPGLPQETQYF. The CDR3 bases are TGTGCCTGGAGTTTCCCGGGACTACCCCAAGAGACCCAGTACTTC.

Here the CDR3 DNA reads TGCGCCAGCAGCCAATTGAACTACGAGCAGTACTTC. The encoded protein is CASSQLNYEQYF. The rearrangement joins TRBV4-1 to TRBJ2-5; D is undetermined. Near its end, the DNA agrees better with TRBJ2-7, so the J call may be wrong. This CDR3 is built from 12 residues. Looked up from germline, CDR1 is MGHRA and CDR2 is YSYEKL.

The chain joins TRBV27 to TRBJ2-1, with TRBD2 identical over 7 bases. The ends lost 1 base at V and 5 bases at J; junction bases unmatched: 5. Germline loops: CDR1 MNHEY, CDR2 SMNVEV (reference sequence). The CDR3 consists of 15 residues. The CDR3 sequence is CASSLFAGVHNEQFF. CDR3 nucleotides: TGTGCCAGCAGTTTATTCGCGGGAGTACACAATGAGCAGTTCTTC.

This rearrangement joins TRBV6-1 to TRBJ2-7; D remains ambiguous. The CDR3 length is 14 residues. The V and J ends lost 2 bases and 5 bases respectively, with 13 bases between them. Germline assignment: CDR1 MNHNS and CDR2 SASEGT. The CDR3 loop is CASSERLARDEQYF. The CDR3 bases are TGTGCCAGCAGTGAAAGGCTTGCCCGGGACGAGCAGTACTTC.

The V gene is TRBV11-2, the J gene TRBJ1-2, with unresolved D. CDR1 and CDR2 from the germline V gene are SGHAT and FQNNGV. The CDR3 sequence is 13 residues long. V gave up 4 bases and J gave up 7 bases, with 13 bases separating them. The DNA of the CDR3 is TGTGCCAGCAGCTCAGTTCGGGGTGGTGGCTACACCTTC. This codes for CASSSVRGGGYTF.

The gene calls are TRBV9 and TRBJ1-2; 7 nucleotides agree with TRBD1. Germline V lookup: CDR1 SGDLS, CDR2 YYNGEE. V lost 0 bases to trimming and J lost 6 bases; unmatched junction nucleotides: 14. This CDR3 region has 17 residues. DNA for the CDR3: TGTGCCAGCAGCGTAGTACCCTCCGCAGACAGGGAACATGGCTACACCTTC. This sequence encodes CASSVVPSADREHGYTF.

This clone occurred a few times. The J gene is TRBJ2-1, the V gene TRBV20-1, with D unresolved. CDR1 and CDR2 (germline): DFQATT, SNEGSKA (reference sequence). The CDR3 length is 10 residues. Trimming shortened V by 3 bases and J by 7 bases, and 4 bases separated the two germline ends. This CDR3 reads CSASSNEQFF. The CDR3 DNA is TGCAGTGCTAGTTCGAATGAGCAGTTCTTC.

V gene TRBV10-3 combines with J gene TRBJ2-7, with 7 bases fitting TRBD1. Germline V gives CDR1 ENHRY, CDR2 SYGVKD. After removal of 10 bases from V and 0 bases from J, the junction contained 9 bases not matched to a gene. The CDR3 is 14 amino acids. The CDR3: CATARGTDSYEQYF. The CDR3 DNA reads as TGTGCCACCGCCAGAGGGACAGACTCCTACGAGCAGTACTTC.

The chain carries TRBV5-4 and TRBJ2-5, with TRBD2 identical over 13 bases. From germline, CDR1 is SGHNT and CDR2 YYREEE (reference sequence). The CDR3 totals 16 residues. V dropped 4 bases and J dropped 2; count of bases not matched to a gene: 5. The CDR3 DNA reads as TGTGCCAGCAGCGTCGGGACTAGCGGGACGCAAGAGACCCAGTACTTC. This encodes CASSVGTSGTQETQYF.